These T cell receptor beta chains were read from a single sample in a study of blood T cell repertoires in COVID-19. Some clones are missing from TCRdb's copy, which holds only in-frame ones; the method was immunoSEQ multiplex PCR. The sample shows tens of thousands of clones, around 87% of them seen only once. Sequencing input: peripheral blood. All receptors derive from a human donor in a cohort sampled during active COVID-19. The CDR3 runs from the conserved cysteine through the conserved F or W. Some rows mark clone size as missing; the rest say once, few, many or name a class of expanded clone.

abundance,v_gene,CDR3aa
.,TRBV9,CASSPLAGEVDTQYF
.,TRBV29-1,CSVETPRAGAEDTQYF
.,TRBV6-5,CASSSGTFPYEQYF
.,TRBV7-8,CASSSKIDSHTEAFF
.,TRBV7-8,CASSLIGTSGSREQYF
.,TRBV20-1,CSSKGGNTQYF
once,TRBV3-1/TRBV3-2,CASSPAHSGTDTQYF
.,TRBV7-8,CASSLDTLYEQYF
few,TRBV7-9,CASSPQGARTEAFF
few,TRBV5-4,CASRSPLAGGVGKETQYF
.,TRBV12-3/TRBV12-4,CASSLGQTKRFF
.,TRBV5-8,CASSLLFGLAGGQRETQYF
few,TRBV30,CAWTGGQGVAPQHF
once,TRBV10-2,CASSAKQGIGDTEAFF
.,TRBV19,CASSWTVTDTQYF
.,TRBV9,CASSKDSEETQYF
.,TRBV14,CASSAPGQVHATGELFF
.,TRBV28,CASSFRRTANYGYTF
few,TRBV19,CASSPVGTGVRYGYTF
once,TRBV7-3,CASSLISGLAGTDTQYF
.,TRBV5-5,CASSFFQGGNNSPLHF
.,TRBV24-1,CATSDFTGEPQHF
.,TRBV19,CASSAMGGTGNEAFF
.,TRBV5-1,CASSRYRGGYNEQFF
few,TRBV28,CASREQDQPQHF
.,TRBV7-8,CASSLYGTLGSQYQPQHF
.,TRBV7-6,CASSLAPGSAKNIQYF
.,TRBV5-6,CASSLNRASVQYF
.,TRBV28,CASSRNEQFF
.,TRBV28,CASRVGSYEQYF
many,TRBV29-1,CSVEDVVQGANGYTF
once,TRBV3-1/TRBV3-2,CASSSGGAMEREAFF
.,TRBV29-1,CSVPPGGQGGYTF
.,TRBV27,CASSLGDSGGNTGELFF
.,TRBV25-1,CASSERRGLTEAFF
.,TRBV20-1,CSARGFSEAFF
.,TRBV28,CASRTPRQGTRGYTF
.,TRBV21-1,CASSSDGGDRANTEAFF
.,TRBV18,CASSPGGGKGEQYF
.,TRBV27,CASLNRAGGLETQYF
.,TRBV11-2,CASSLMTSGSHNEQFF
.,TRBV27,CASSPRSTSLTTDTQYF
.,TRBV5-4,CASSFSPSGLYNEQFF
once,TRBV10-2,CASSEGPRGAEAFF